The sequence of this T cell receptor (beta chain) was determined in a study of graft-versus-host responses after intestinal transplantation. Some clones are missing from TCRdb's copy, which holds only in-frame ones; the method was immunoSEQ multiplex PCR. The repertoire includes fewer than 85,000 clones, approximately 88% of them detected once, and roughly 2.5% sits in the top ten. As to this clone: What it binds is not known.

This TCR was recovered from a human donor who received an intestinal transplant. This material consisted of unstimulated CD8+ T cells sorted from spleen or lymph node cells, taken before intestinal transplant.

The CDR3: CASSPGGQPQHF. CDR3 in DNA: TGTGCCAGCAGCCCCGGGGGACAGCCCCAGCATTTT. V gene TRBV27 combines with J gene TRBJ1-5; possibly TRBD1 for D (5 bases). Deletions cut 6 bases from V and 7 bases from J, with 10 bases between. Germline values: CDR1 MNHEY, CDR2 SMNVEV (reference sequence). The CDR3 is 12 residues long.